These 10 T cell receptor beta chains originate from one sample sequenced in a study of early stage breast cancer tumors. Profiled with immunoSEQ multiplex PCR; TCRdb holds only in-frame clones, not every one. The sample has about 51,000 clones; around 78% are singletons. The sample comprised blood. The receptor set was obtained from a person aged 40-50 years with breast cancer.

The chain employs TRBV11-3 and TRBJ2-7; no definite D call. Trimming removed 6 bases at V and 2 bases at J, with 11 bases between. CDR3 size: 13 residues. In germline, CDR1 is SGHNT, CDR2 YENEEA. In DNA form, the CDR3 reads TGTGCCAGCAGGGCGGACGGAGCCTACGAGCAGTACTTC. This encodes CASRADGAYEQYF.

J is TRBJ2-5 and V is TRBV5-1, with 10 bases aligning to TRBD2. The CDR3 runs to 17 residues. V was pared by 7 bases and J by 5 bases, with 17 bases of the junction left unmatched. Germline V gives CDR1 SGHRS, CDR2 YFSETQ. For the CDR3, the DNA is TGCGCCAGCTTAAAACCCGGGACTAGCGAAGGGGAGGAGACCCAGTACTTC. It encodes CASLKPGTSEGEETQYF.

CDR3 in DNA: TGTGCCAGCAGACCTCGACAGGGTTCCCACGAGCAGTACTTC. The encoded protein is CASRPRQGSHEQYF. V is TRBV7-9 and J is TRBJ2-7, with 7 bases aligning to TRBD1. V shed 6 bases and J 5 bases; nucleotides not matched to a gene: 10. The CDR3 loop spans 14 amino acids. Germline lookup yields CDR1 SEHNR and CDR2 FQNEAQ (reference sequence).

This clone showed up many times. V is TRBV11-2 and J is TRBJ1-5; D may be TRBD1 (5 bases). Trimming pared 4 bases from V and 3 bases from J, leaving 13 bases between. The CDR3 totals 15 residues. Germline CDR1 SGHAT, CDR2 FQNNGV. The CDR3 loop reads CASSWASGSNQPQHF. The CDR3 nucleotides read TGTGCCAGCAGCTGGGCCTCAGGGTCCAATCAGCCCCAGCATTTT.

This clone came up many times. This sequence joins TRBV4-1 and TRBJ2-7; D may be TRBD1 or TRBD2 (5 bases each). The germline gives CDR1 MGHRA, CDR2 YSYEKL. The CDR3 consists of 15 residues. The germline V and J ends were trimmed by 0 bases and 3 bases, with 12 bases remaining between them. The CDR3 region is CASSQDKGSGYEQYF. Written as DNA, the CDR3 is TGCGCCAGCAGCCAAGATAAGGGGAGTGGCTACGAGCAGTACTTC.

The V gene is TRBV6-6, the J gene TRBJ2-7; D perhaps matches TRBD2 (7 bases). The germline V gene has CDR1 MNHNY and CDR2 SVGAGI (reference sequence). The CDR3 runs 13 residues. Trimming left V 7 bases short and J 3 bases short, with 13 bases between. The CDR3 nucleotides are TGTGCCAGCAACCTAGGGGGGGACTACGAGCAGTACTTC. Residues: CASNLGGDYEQYF.

The CDR3 loop is CASSYLGVRANNEQFF. CDR3 bases: TGTGCCAGCAGTTACCTCGGGGTCAGGGCAAACAATGAGCAGTTCTTC. The genes are TRBV6-5 and TRBJ2-1; D is perhaps TRBD1 or TRBD2 (5 bases each). Germline V gene lookup returns CDR1 MNHEY and CDR2 SVGAGI. V shed 2 bases and J shed 5 bases, with 16 bases lying between them. CDR3 size: 16 residues.

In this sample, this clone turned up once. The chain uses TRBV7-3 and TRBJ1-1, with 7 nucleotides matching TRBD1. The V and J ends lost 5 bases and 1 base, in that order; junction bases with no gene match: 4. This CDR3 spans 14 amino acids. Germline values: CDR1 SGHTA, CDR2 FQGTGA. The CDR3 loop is CASSQGTANTEAFF. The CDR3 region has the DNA TGTGCCAGCAGCCAAGGGACAGCGAACACTGAAGCTTTCTTT.

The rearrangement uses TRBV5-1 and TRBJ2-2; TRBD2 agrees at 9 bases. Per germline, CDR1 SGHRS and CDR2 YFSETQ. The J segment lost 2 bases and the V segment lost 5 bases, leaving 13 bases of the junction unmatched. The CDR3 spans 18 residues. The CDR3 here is CASSRIAGEEENTGELFF. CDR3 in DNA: TGCGCCAGCAGTAGGATAGCGGGAGAGGAGGAAAACACCGGGGAGCTGTTTTTT.

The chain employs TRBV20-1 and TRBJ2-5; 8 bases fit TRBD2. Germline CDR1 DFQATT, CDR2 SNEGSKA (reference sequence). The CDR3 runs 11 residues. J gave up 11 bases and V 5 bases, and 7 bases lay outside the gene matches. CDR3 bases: TGCAGTGCTCTCCGGGGGGGGAAGCAGTACTTC. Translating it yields CSALRGGKQYF.